Below, 29 T cell receptor beta chains from the same sample are listed, as sequenced in a study of tumor-infiltrating lymphocytes in localized non-small cell lung cancer. Only in-frame clones appear in the TCRdb table, and some are missing; sequencing was by immunoSEQ multiplex PCR. The sample shows roughly 1,500 clones, around 84% of them seen only once. The sequenced material came from lung tumor tissue. All receptors derive from a human donor with non-small cell lung cancer.

The J gene is TRBJ1-5, the V gene TRBV29-1; D not resolved. This CDR3 has 13 amino acids. V was cut by 6 bases and J by 5 bases, with 14 bases left in between. Germline CDR1 is SQVTM and CDR2 is ANQGSEA. The CDR3 DNA follows: TGCAGCGTATCGGGAGGGATCGATCAGCCCCAGCATTTT. It yields the protein CSVSGGIDQPQHF.

The chain recombines TRBV30 with TRBJ1-5, with 7 positions matching TRBD1. CDR3 length: 13 residues. The germline V gene encodes CDR1 GTSNPN and CDR2 SVGIG (reference sequence). The trim removed 2 bases at V and 4 bases at J, leaving 2 bases unmatched. The CDR3 protein is CAWSLTGNQPQHF. CDR3 bases: TGTGCCTGGAGTTTGACAGGGAATCAGCCCCAGCATTTT. Full variable domain (missing parts from reference TRBV30 and TRBJ1-5): SQTIHQWPATLVQPVGSPLSLECTVEGTSNPNLYWYRQAAGRGLQLLFYSVGIGQISSEVPQNLSASRPQDRQFILSSKKLLLSDSGFYLCAWSLTGNQPQHFGDGTRLSIL.

The rearrangement joins TRBV19 to TRBJ2-1, with TRBD2 matching 13 bases. V lost 0 bases and J lost 12; bases outside the gene matches: 5. Germline V CDR1 and CDR2: LNHDA, SQIVND (reference sequence). The CDR3 runs to 15 residues. CDR3 bases: TGTGCCAGTAGTATAGAAGGGGGACTAGCGGGGCGGCAGTTCTTC. Amino acid sequence: CASSIEGGLAGRQFF.

The chain carries TRBV30 and TRBJ1-2; tentative D call: TRBD1 (6 bases). The V end lost 2 bases, the J end lost 1 base, and 11 bases lay between the germline ends. The CDR3 loop spans 14 amino acids. In germline, CDR1 is GTSNPN, CDR2 SVGIG (reference sequence). CDR3 DNA sequence: TGTGCCTGGAGTAGGGGGGTTGATAACTATGGCTACACCTTC. Translating gives CAWSRGVDNYGYTF.

This clone was found a few times. The genes are TRBV2 and TRBJ1-1; maybe TRBD1 (6 bases). Germline CDR1 and CDR2: SNHLY and FYNNEI. Trimming shortened V by 10 bases and J by 3 bases, and 15 bases separated the two germline ends. This CDR3 spans 13 amino acids. The CDR3 bases are TGTGCCACCAATCCAACAGGGTACACTGAAGCTTTCTTT. Its protein product is CATNPTGYTEAFF.

The gene calls are TRBV11-1 and TRBJ1-1; D possibly corresponds to TRBD1 (5 bases). Trimming cost V 11 bases and J 0 bases, with 19 bases left between them. The CDR3 contains 15 residues. In germline, CDR1 is SGHAT, CDR2 FQDESV (reference sequence). CDR3 region: CACNRWSGMNTEAFF. DNA of the CDR3: TGTGCCTGTAACAGGTGGAGCGGGATGAACACTGAAGCTTTCTTT.

The chain carries TRBV6-5 and TRBJ2-5, with 10 bases lining up with TRBD2. The CDR3 is 15 residues long. Per the germline V gene, CDR1 is MNHEY and CDR2 is SVGAGI. The V and J ends lost 7 bases and 4 bases, in that order; junction bases with no gene match: 9. The CDR3 protein is CASTLAGGVGETQYF. The CDR3, as DNA: TGTGCCAGCACCTTAGCGGGAGGAGTCGGAGAGACCCAGTACTTC.

This sequence joins TRBV6-5 and TRBJ2-7; either TRBD1 or TRBD2 may fit D (6 bases each). Germline V gene lookup returns CDR1 MNHEY and CDR2 SVGAGI. V was trimmed by 0 bases and J by 5 bases, leaving 11 bases between them. The CDR3 is 14 amino acids. CDR3 bases: TGTGCCAGCAGTTACTCAGGGGGGACCCACGAGCAGTACTTC. Protein: CASSYSGGTHEQYF.

This chain joins TRBV19 and TRBJ1-2; 7 bases match TRBD1. The CDR3 length is 13 residues. Trimming at V came to 5 bases and at J to 2 bases, leaving 2 bases not matched to a gene. Per the germline V gene, CDR1 is LNHDA and CDR2 is SQIVND (reference sequence). The CDR3 region is CASSRGGNYGYTF. The CDR3 coding sequence is TGTGCCAGTAGTCGAGGGGGCAACTATGGCTACACCTTC.

In DNA, the CDR3 is TGTGCCTGGAGTGTGAGGGTGGGGCATACAGATACGCAGTATTTT. Translating gives CAWSVRVGHTDTQYF. This chain uses TRBV30 with TRBJ2-3, with D tentatively TRBD1 or TRBD2 (5 bases each). Germline V gene lookup returns CDR1 GTSNPN and CDR2 SVGIG (reference sequence). The CDR3 length is 15 residues. The V end lost 0 bases, the J end lost 3 bases, and 13 bases lay between the germline ends.

The rearrangement links TRBV29-1 to TRBJ1-2; the D is unclear. Trimming cost V 4 bases and J 7 bases, with 7 bases left between them. Germline CDR1 reads SQVTM; CDR2 reads ANQGSEA. The CDR3 covers 10 residues. The CDR3 DNA sequence: TGCAGCGTTGGTGATTCTGGCTACACCTTC. It codes for CSVGDSGYTF.

This chain's CDR3 is CASSATPGTPGGYTF. In DNA form, the CDR3 reads TGTGCCAGCAGTGCTACGCCTGGAACTCCGGGGGGCTACACCTTC. The chain uses TRBV6-5 and TRBJ1-2; no clear D. Trimming shortened V by 5 bases and J by 8 bases, and 21 bases separated the two germline ends. CDR1 MNHEY and CDR2 SVGAGI come from the germline V gene. The CDR3 has 15 amino acids.

J is TRBJ1-4 and V is TRBV2; 8 bases agree with TRBD1. V was clipped by 5 bases and J by 7 bases; unmatched bases: 9. Per germline, CDR1 SNHLY and CDR2 FYNNEI. This CDR3 spans 15 amino acids. CDR3 sequence (DNA): TGTGCCAGCAGTCTTGGACAGGGCGTGGGTGAAAAACTGTTTTTT. Translating it yields CASSLGQGVGEKLFF.

The chain has TRBV7-2 and TRBJ1-2, with 7 bases lining up with TRBD1. V gave up 3 bases and J gave up 3 bases; unmatched junction bases: 4. From germline, CDR1 is SGHTA and CDR2 FQGNSA. The CDR3 length is 14 residues. CDR3 sequence reads: CASSLRQGYYGYTF. As DNA, the CDR3 is TGTGCCAGCAGCTTGAGACAGGGCTACTATGGCTACACCTTC.

The V gene is TRBV19, the J gene TRBJ2-3; 12 bases are a match to TRBD2. Trimming at V came to 4 bases and at J to 5 bases, leaving 7 bases not matched to a gene. CDR3 length: 16 residues. Germline CDR1 reads LNHDA; CDR2 reads SQIVND (reference sequence). CDR3 protein: CASSTGLAGRIDTQYF. The CDR3 DNA is TGTGCCAGTAGTACAGGACTAGCGGGGAGGATAGATACGCAGTATTTT.

This clone has only one observation. In DNA, the CDR3 is TGTGCCTGGAGTCATATAAAGGACAGGGTTAACTATGGCTACACCTTC. It yields the protein CAWSHIKDRVNYGYTF. This sequence joins TRBV30 and TRBJ1-2; 8 nucleotides agree with TRBD1. V shed 2 bases and J 1 base; nucleotides not matched to a gene: 9. CDR1 and CDR2 (germline): GTSNPN, SVGIG (reference sequence). The length of the CDR3 is 16 residues. The full variable domain, completed using reference TRBV30 and TRBJ1-2, is SQTIHQWPATLVQPVGSPLSLECTVEGTSNPNLYWYRQAAGRGLQLLFYSVGIGQISSEVPQNLSASRPQDRQFILSSKKLLLSDSGFYLCAWSHIKDRVNYGYTFGSGTRLTVV.

The CDR3 here is CASSQDRTSSNEQFF. As DNA, the CDR3 is TGCGCCAGCAGCCAAGATCGGACTAGTTCCAATGAGCAGTTCTTC. The V call is TRBV4-1, the J call TRBJ2-1, with 7 bases aligning to TRBD2. J gave up 6 bases and V 0 bases, and 5 bases lay outside the gene matches. Germline values: CDR1 MGHRA, CDR2 YSYEKL. The CDR3 sequence is 15 residues long.

This chain uses TRBV23-1 with TRBJ1-3, with 7 bases aligning to TRBD1. TRBV23-1 is an open reading frame whose function is uncertain. The ends lost 0 bases at V and 1 base at J; junction bases unmatched: 3. CDR3 length: 16 residues. CDR3: CASSQSDRRSGNTIYF. CDR3 DNA sequence: TGCGCCAGCAGTCAATCGGACAGGAGGTCTGGAAACACCATATATTTT.

The CDR3 sequence: CASSVAESSYNEQFF. DNA of the CDR3: TGTGCCAGCAGTGTCGCTGAAAGCTCCTACAATGAGCAGTTCTTC. The chain uses TRBV6-1 and TRBJ2-1; D uncertain. V was shortened by 4 bases and J by 0 bases, with 10 bases between the two germline ends. The CDR3 is 15 residues long. In germline, CDR1 is MNHNS, CDR2 SASEGT.

The chain joins TRBV29-1 to TRBJ2-7; the match to TRBD1 covers 8 bases. This CDR3 spans 12 amino acids. V lost 3 bases and J lost 7; bases outside the gene matches: 5. Germline CDR1 is SQVTM and CDR2 is ANQGSEA. CDR3 protein: CSVEQGAQEQYF. The CDR3 DNA sequence: TGCAGCGTTGAGCAGGGGGCGCAAGAGCAGTACTTC.

The chain uses TRBV18 and TRBJ2-3, with a tentative D call TRBD1 (5 bases). Trimming removed 2 bases from V and 3 bases from J, with 18 bases in between. Germline V gives CDR1 KGHSH, CDR2 LQKENI. The CDR3 is made up of 17 amino acids. CDR3 DNA sequence: TGTGCCAGCTCACCAGGGGCGCATGGGTCTGGGACAGATACGCAGTATTTT. Translating it yields CASSPGAHGSGTDTQYF.

The chain joins TRBV10-3 to TRBJ2-1, with no clear D. Germline values: CDR1 ENHRY, CDR2 SYGVKD. Trimming cost V 6 bases and J 3 bases, with 6 bases left between them. This CDR3 region has 12 residues. The CDR3 is CAIRNYYNEQFF. The CDR3 region has the DNA TGTGCCATCAGGAATTACTACAATGAGCAGTTCTTC.

This chain joins TRBV28 and TRBJ1-3; D remains unclear. CDR1 is MDHEN and CDR2 is SYDVKM in the germline V gene. Trimming stripped 8 bases from V and 0 bases from J, with 14 bases between. The CDR3 spans 15 residues. CDR3 bases: TGTGCCAGCCGAAGGGAGGGCAACTCTGGAAACACCATATATTTT. Translated, it gives CASRREGNSGNTIYF.

The gene calls are TRBV30 and TRBJ2-1; D perhaps matches TRBD1 (6 bases). CDR1 and CDR2 (germline): GTSNPN, SVGIG (reference sequence). CDR3 length equals 13 residues. The germline V and J ends were trimmed by 4 bases and 8 bases, with 15 bases remaining between them. The CDR3 spells CAWNQGSIDEQFF. CDR3 DNA: TGTGCCTGGAACCAGGGGTCTATCGATGAGCAGTTCTTC.

This chain joins TRBV7-3 and TRBJ2-1, with TRBD1 matching 9 bases. Trimming cost V 3 bases and J 8 bases; bases outside gene matches: 8. Per the germline V gene, CDR1 is SGHTA and CDR2 is FQGTGA. The CDR3 runs to 15 residues. The CDR3, as DNA: TGTGCCAGCAGCTTTCGACAGGGGGTTTTCGATGAGCAGTTCTTC. It is translated as CASSFRQGVFDEQFF.

In its sample, this clone was seen a few times. The conserved phenylalanine or tryptophan normally closing the CDR3 is absent here, so this likely arose from a read error. The J gene is TRBJ2-2, the V gene TRBV27, with a possible D match to TRBD1 (5 bases). The CDR3 spans 13 residues. CDR1 is MNHEY, CDR2 SMNVEV, per germline (reference sequence). With 6 bases removed from V and 5 bases from J, the gap between germline ends came to 10 bases. CDR3 nucleotide sequence: TGTGCCAGCAGCCCAGGGTTTACCGGGGAGCTGTTTTCT. The encoded protein is CASSPGFTGELFS.

This clone was observed a few times. The gene calls are TRBV7-9 and TRBJ1-1; no definite D call. CDR1 is SEHNR, CDR2 FQNEAQ, per germline (reference sequence). The CDR3 runs to 11 residues. Trimming pared 5 bases from V and 7 bases from J, leaving 8 bases between. The CDR3 nucleotides are TGTGCCAGCAGCCCCCCACTTGAAGCTTTCTTT. Translated, it gives CASSPPLEAFF.

This chain links TRBV10-3 with TRBJ1-5, with D perhaps TRBD1 (5 bases). The ends were cut back, 3 bases at V and 5 bases at J, with 14 bases in the middle. The CDR3 sequence is 15 residues long. From germline, CDR1 is ENHRY and CDR2 SYGVKD. As DNA, the CDR3 is TGTGCCATCAGTGAAGGCGCAGGGTTGGATCAGCCCCAGCATTTT. Its protein product is CAISEGAGLDQPQHF.

The CDR3 DNA is TGTGCCAGCAGTGGGGGGGGCACAGATACGCAGTATTTT. Its protein is CASSGGGTDTQYF. The V call is TRBV11-2, the J call TRBJ2-3, with 7 bases that match TRBD2. The V gene end was trimmed by 6 bases and the J gene end by 1 base; junction bases not matched to a gene: 1. The CDR3 runs to 13 residues. The V gene's germline CDR1 is SGHAT and CDR2 FQNNGV.